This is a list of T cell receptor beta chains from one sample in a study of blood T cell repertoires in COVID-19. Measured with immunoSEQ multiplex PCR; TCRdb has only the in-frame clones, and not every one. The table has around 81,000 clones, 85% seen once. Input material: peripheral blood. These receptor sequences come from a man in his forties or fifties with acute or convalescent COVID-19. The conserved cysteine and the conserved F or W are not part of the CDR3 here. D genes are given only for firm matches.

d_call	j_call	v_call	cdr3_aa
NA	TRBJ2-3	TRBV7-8	ASSPEVVGDTQY
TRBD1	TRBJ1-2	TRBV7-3	ASSMDREGSYT
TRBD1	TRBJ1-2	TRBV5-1	ASSLPGQGRDGYT
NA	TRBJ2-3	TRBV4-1	ASSLRRLASTDTQY
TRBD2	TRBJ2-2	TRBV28	ASSLISIGLAATGELF
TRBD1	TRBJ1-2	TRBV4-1	ASSRDRGADGYT
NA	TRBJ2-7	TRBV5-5	ASSLIGAGEQY
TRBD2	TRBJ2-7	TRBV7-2	ASRPGAGVKNEQY
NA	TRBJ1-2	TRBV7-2	ASSLARADGYT
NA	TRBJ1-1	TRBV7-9	ASSQTGSGAEAF
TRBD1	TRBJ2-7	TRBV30	AWTEQGSEQY
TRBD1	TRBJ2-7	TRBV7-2	ASTTDRGLEQY
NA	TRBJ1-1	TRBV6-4	ASKTSDGTEAF
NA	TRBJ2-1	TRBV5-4	ASSPGEQGYNEQF
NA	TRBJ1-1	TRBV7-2	ASSFSIGQKNTEAF
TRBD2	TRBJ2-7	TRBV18	ASSASGDYEQY
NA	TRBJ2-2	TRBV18	ASSPPKPPLVENTGELF